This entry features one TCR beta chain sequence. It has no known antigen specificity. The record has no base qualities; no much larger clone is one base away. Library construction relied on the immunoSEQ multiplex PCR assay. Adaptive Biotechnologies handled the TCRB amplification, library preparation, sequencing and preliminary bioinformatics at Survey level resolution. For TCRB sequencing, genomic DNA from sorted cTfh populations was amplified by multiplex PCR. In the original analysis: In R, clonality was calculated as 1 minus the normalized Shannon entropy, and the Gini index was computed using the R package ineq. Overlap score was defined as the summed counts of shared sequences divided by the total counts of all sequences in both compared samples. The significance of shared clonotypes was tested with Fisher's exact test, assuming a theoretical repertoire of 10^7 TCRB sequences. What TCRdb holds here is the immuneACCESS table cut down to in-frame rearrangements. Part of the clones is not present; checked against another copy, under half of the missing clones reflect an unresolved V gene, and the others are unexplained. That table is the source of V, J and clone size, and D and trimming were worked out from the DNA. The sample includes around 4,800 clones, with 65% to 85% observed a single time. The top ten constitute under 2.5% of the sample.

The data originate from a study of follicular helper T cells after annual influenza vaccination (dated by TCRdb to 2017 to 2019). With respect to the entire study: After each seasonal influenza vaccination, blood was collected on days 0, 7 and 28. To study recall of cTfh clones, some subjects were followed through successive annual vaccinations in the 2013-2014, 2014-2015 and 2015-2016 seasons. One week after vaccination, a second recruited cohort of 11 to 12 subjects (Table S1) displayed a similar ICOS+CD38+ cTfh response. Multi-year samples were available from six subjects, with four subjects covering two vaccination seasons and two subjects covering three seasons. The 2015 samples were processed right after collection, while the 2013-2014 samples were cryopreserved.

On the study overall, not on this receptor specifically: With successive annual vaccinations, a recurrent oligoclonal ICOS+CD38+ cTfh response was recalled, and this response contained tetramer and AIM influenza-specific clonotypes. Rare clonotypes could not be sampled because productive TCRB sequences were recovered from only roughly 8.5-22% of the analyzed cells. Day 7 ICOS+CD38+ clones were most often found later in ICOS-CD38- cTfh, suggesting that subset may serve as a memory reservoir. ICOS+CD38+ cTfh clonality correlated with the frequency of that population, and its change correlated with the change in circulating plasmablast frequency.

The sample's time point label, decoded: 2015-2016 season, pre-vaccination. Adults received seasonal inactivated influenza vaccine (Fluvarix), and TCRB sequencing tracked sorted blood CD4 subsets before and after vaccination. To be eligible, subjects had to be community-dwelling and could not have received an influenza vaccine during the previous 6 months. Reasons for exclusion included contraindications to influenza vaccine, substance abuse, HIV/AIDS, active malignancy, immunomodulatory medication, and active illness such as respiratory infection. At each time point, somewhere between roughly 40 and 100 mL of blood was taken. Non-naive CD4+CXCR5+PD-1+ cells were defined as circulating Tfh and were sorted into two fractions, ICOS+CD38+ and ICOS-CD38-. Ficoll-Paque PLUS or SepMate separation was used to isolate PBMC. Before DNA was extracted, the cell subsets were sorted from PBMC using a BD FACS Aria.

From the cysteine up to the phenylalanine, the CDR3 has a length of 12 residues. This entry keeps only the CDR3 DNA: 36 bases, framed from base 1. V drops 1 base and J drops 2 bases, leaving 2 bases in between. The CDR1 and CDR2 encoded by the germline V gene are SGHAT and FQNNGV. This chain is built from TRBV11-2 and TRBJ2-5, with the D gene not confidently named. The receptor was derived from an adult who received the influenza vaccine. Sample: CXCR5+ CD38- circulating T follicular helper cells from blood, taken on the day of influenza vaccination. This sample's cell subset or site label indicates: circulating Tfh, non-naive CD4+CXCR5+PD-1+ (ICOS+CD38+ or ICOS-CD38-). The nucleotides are TGTGCCAGCAGCTTAGCTCAAGAGACCCAGTACTTC. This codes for CASSLAQETQYF.